The 27 T cell receptor beta chains listed next were all sequenced from one sample in a study of blood T cell repertoires in COVID-19. The repertoire was sequenced with immunoSEQ multiplex PCR; TCRdb's copy has only in-frame clones and lacks some. The table lists some 140,000 clones, more than 75% of them singletons, with around 2.3% in the top ten. Sequencing input: peripheral blood. These receptors were obtained from a middle-aged man with active COVID-19.

This clone was found a few times. The chain uses TRBV5-1 and TRBJ2-7; 9 positions agree with TRBD1. CDR1 is SGHRS and CDR2 is YFSETQ in the germline V gene. V shed 3 bases, J shed 1 base, and the junction held 5 bases outside the gene matches. This CDR3 is built from 15 residues. CDR3 DNA: TGCGCCAGCAGCTGGGGAGACAGGGGGTCCTACGAGCAGTACTTC. Protein: CASSWGDRGSYEQYF.

V and J are TRBV18 and TRBJ2-7; D may be TRBD1 (6 bases). The CDR3 consists of 14 residues. Trimming shortened V by 3 bases and J by 4 bases, and 13 bases separated the two germline ends. Germline values: CDR1 KGHSH, CDR2 LQKENI. The CDR3: CASSPSQGRYEQYF. The CDR3 bases are TGTGCCAGCTCACCCTCACAGGGTCGGTACGAGCAGTACTTC.

V usage is TRBV6-5 and J usage is TRBJ1-2; D may be TRBD1 (6 bases). V was shortened by 2 bases and J by 4 bases, with 11 bases between the two germline ends. The V gene's germline CDR1 is MNHEY and CDR2 SVGAGI. The CDR3 sequence is 14 residues long. The CDR3 sequence is CASSYNTGTYGYTF. CDR3 DNA: TGTGCCAGCAGTTACAACACAGGGACCTATGGCTACACCTTC.

The V gene is TRBV29-1, the J gene TRBJ2-5; tentatively, D is TRBD1 (6 bases). CDR3 length: 14 amino acids. Trimming shortened V by 4 bases and J by 5 bases, and 17 bases separated the two germline ends. Germline CDR1 SQVTM, CDR2 ANQGSEA. CDR3 bases: TGCAGCGTTGCCGGACAGTTGATGTCGGAGACCCAGTACTTC. Protein: CSVAGQLMSETQYF.

The V gene is TRBV19, the J gene TRBJ1-5; TRBD1 might be the D (6 bases). The CDR3 spans 14 residues. V was pared by 11 bases and J by 5 bases, with 19 bases between. Germline V gene sequence: CDR1 LNHDA, CDR2 SQIVND (reference sequence). CDR3 sequence reads: CAGVAGGGDQPQHF. Written as DNA, the CDR3 is TGTGCCGGGGTGGCGGGGGGCGGCGATCAGCCCCAGCATTTT.

The genes are TRBV5-5 and TRBJ2-2; D is uncertain. The CDR3 has 15 residues. Trimming stripped 2 bases from V and 0 bases from J, with 8 bases between. Germline CDR1 and CDR2: SGHKS and YYEKEE (reference sequence). CDR3 protein: CASSLASANTGELFF. CDR3 DNA: TGTGCCAGCAGCTTAGCCTCCGCGAACACCGGGGAGCTGTTTTTT.

The gene calls are TRBV10-3 and TRBJ2-7; TRBD2 aligns across 10 bases. Trimming removed 6 bases from V and 5 bases from J; junction bases left unmatched: 7. CDR1 ENHRY and CDR2 SYGVKD come from the germline V gene. The CDR3 length is 14 residues. The DNA of the CDR3 is TGTGCCATCAGGAGCGGGGGGGCCTTAGACGAGCAGTACTTC. It codes for CAIRSGGALDEQYF.

The CDR3, as DNA: TGTGCCAGCAGCCAAGGGCGGGCCAACACTGAAGCTTTCTTT. Its translation is CASSQGRANTEAFF. This chain connects TRBV4-2 to TRBJ1-1; D unresolved. CDR1 is LGHNA, CDR2 YNFKEQ, per germline. The V gene lost 1 base and the J gene lost 2 bases, with 8 bases spanning the gap. This CDR3 is 14 amino acids long.

The CDR3 bases are TGTGCCAGCAGCTTCACAGAATCCCTAGGCTACACCTTC. Its translation: CASSFTESLGYTF. The chain carries TRBV7-9 and TRBJ1-2; D remains ambiguous. The CDR3 extends over 13 amino acids. V lost 3 bases and J lost 8, with 13 bases in between. CDR1 and CDR2 (germline): SEHNR, FQNEAQ (reference sequence).

The rearrangement links TRBV3-1 (or the pseudogene TRBV3-2) to TRBJ1-1, with D perhaps matching TRBD1 (6 bases). This CDR3 is built from 12 residues. V lost 6 bases to trimming and J lost 6 bases, with 11 bases between them. Germline values: CDR1 LGHDT, CDR2 YNNKEL (reference sequence). DNA of the CDR3: TGTGCCAGCAGTTTCTCAGGGGCTGAAGCTTTCTTT. As protein: CASSFSGAEAFF.

V usage is TRBV19 and J usage is TRBJ1-1, with D unresolved. The ends were cut back, 8 bases at V and 11 bases at J, with 24 bases in the middle. Looked up from germline, CDR1 is LNHDA and CDR2 is SQIVND (reference sequence). This CDR3 has 14 amino acids. The CDR3 nucleotides read TGTGCCAGTGCCCTGACTGGTAATAGAGGGTGGGCTTTCTTT. Amino acid sequence: CASALTGNRGWAFF. Full variable domain (rest looked up from reference TRBV19 and TRBJ1-1): DGGITQSPKYLFRKEGQNVTLSCEQNLNHDAMYWYRQDPGQGLRLIYYSQIVNDFQKGDIAEGYSVSREKKESFPLTVTSAQKNPTAFYLCASALTGNRGWAFFGQGTRLTVV.

This clone was detected only once. The chain couples TRBV6-5 to TRBJ1-5, with TRBD1 as a possible D gene (5 bases). In germline, CDR1 is MNHEY, CDR2 SVGAGI. V was clipped by 2 bases and J by 3 bases, with 11 bases between them. This CDR3 comprises 15 residues. The chain's CDR3 is CASSYRGGVNQPQHF. CDR3 sequence (DNA): TGTGCCAGCAGTTACCGGGGGGGGGTCAATCAGCCCCAGCATTTT.

This sequence joins TRBV5-1 and TRBJ2-1; 11 nucleotides line up with TRBD1. Germline V gene lookup returns CDR1 SGHRS and CDR2 YFSETQ. The CDR3 is made up of 14 amino acids. Trimming removed 4 bases from V and 6 bases from J; junction bases left unmatched: 3. CDR3 residues: CASSEGQGGNEQFF. The CDR3 DNA reads as TGCGCCAGCAGCGAGGGACAGGGGGGCAATGAGCAGTTCTTC.

The rearrangement uses TRBV5-6 and TRBJ2-2; TRBD1 aligns across 7 bases. Germline V CDR1 and CDR2: SGHDT, YYEEEE. The CDR3 length is 14 residues. Unmatched junction bases numbered 4, after V lost 3 bases and J lost 5 bases. CDR3 residues: CASSYLQGTGELFF. As DNA, the CDR3 is TGTGCCAGCAGCTATCTACAGGGGACCGGGGAGCTGTTTTTT.

The chain uses TRBV2 and TRBJ2-5; the match to TRBD2 covers 8 bases. The CDR3 extends over 17 amino acids. CDR1 is SNHLY, CDR2 FYNNEI, per germline. The J segment lost 1 base and the V segment lost 10 bases, leaving 17 bases of the junction unmatched. For the CDR3, the DNA is TGTGCCACCAGGATCGGCGGGGGGCCGTCCCCCCAAGAGACCCAGTACTTC. Its translation is CATRIGGGPSPQETQYF.

This clone was picked up one time. This chain links TRBV5-1 with TRBJ2-1; D may be TRBD2 (6 bases). V was pared by 4 bases and J by 0 bases, with 8 bases between. Germline V CDR1 and CDR2: SGHRS, YFSETQ. This CDR3 comprises 14 residues. CDR3 protein: CASSGGNSYNEQFF. The CDR3 DNA sequence: TGCGCCAGCAGCGGGGGGAACTCCTACAATGAGCAGTTCTTC.

This clone is a singleton in its sample. J is TRBJ2-2 and V is TRBV10-3; D gene ambiguous. This CDR3 has 15 residues. CDR1 ENHRY and CDR2 SYGVKD come from the germline V gene. Trimming cost V 5 bases and J 1 base, with 11 bases left between them. The CDR3 spells CAISKDSVNTGELFF. In DNA, the CDR3 is TGTGCCATCAGTAAAGACTCGGTGAACACCGGGGAGCTGTTTTTT.

This clone was observed a single time. The rearrangement joins TRBV2 to TRBJ2-1; TRBD1 aligns across 9 bases. The CDR3 sequence is 14 residues long. After removal of 8 bases from V and 5 bases from J, the junction contained 7 bases not matched to a gene. Germline V gene lookup returns CDR1 SNHLY and CDR2 FYNNEI. The CDR3 bases are TGTGCCAGCGAAAGGACAGGGGCAAACAATGAGCAGTTCTTC. Protein: CASERTGANNEQFF. Using reference TRBV2 and TRBJ2-1 for the parts outside the CDR3, the full variable domain is EPEVTQTPSHQVTQMGQEVILRCVPISNHLYFYWYRQILGQKVEFLVSFYNNEISEKSEIFDDQFSVERPDGSNFTLKIRSTKLEDSAMYFCASERTGANNEQFFGPGTRLTVL.

The rearrangement links TRBV4-1 to TRBJ1-6, with 9 positions matching TRBD1. Germline trimming cut 0 bases from V and 9 bases from J; bases unmatched to any gene: 3. CDR1 and CDR2 from the germline V gene are MGHRA and YSYEKL. The CDR3 covers 15 residues. The CDR3 protein is CASSQEGQGTSPLHF. Written as DNA, the CDR3 is TGCGCCAGCAGCCAAGAAGGACAGGGGACTTCACCCCTCCACTTT.

This chain joins TRBV4-2 and TRBJ2-5, with D maybe TRBD2 (5 bases). V lost 0 bases and J 5 bases, leaving 16 bases between the germline ends. The CDR3 runs 16 residues. Germline assignment: CDR1 LGHNA and CDR2 YNFKEQ. DNA for the CDR3: TGTGCCAGCAGCCAAGATAGCGAGACGCGACGGGAGACCCAGTACTTC. Translated: CASSQDSETRRETQYF.

The chain joins TRBV4-3 to TRBJ2-5, with 7 bases aligning to TRBD2. Germline CDR1 and CDR2: LGHNA and YSLEER. J was trimmed by 3 bases and V by 0 bases; bases with no gene match: 13. This CDR3 has 18 amino acids. CDR3 bases: TGCGCCAGCAGCCAAGATCTCCGATCCGGGGGAGGGGAAGAGACCCAGTACTTC. Its translation: CASSQDLRSGGGEETQYF.

This clone was recorded a few times. The chain employs TRBV6-2 or TRBV6-3 and TRBJ2-7, with 12 bases fitting TRBD2. The V gene end was trimmed by 2 bases and the J gene end by 5 bases; junction bases not matched to a gene: 13. There are 18 residues in the CDR3. CDR1 is MNHEY, CDR2 SVGEGT, per germline. The CDR3 DNA reads TGTGCCAGCAGTTACCCGACTAGCGGGGGTGCCGTGAGGGACGAGCAGTACTTC. This sequence encodes CASSYPTSGGAVRDEQYF.

CDR3 coding DNA: TGTGCCAGCAGGGGGCCCAACTATGGCTACACCTTC. It is translated as CASRGPNYGYTF. The chain links TRBV11-2 to TRBJ1-2; TRBD1 is a possible D gene (5 bases). Trimming removed 6 bases from V and 2 bases from J, with 7 bases in between. The CDR3 length is 12 residues. In germline, CDR1 is SGHAT, CDR2 FQNNGV.

This chain uses TRBV9 with TRBJ2-7; perhaps TRBD2 as D (6 bases). Germline CDR1 SGDLS, CDR2 YYNGEE. The ends were cut back, 0 bases at V and 9 bases at J, with 16 bases in the middle. This CDR3 region has 14 residues. This CDR3 reads CASSVEPGEAGQYF. The CDR3 nucleotides are TGTGCCAGCAGCGTAGAGCCGGGGGAGGCTGGGCAGTACTTC. Based on the CDR3 plus reference TRBV9 and TRBJ2-7, the full variable domain is DSGVTQTPKHLITATGQRVTLRCSPRSGDLSVYWYQQSLDQGLQFLIQYYNGEERAKGNILERFSAQQFPDLHSELNLSSLELGDSALYFCASSVEPGEAGQYFGPGTRLTVT.

The V gene is TRBV2, the J gene TRBJ1-1; D perhaps matches TRBD1 (6 bases). This CDR3 has 13 residues. CDR1 and CDR2 (germline): SNHLY, FYNNEI. V was trimmed by 6 bases and J by 4 bases, leaving 12 bases between them. The CDR3 DNA is TGTGCCAGCAGCAGGGGCCGGGGCACTGAAGCTTTCTTT. Amino acid sequence: CASSRGRGTEAFF.

This sequence joins TRBV19 and TRBJ1-2; 9 nucleotides line up with TRBD1. With 5 bases clipped from V and 5 bases from J, the junction kept 3 bases outside the gene matches. The CDR3 sequence is 13 residues long. Germline-derived CDR1 and CDR2 are LNHDA and SQIVND (reference sequence). Here the CDR3 DNA reads TGTGCCAGTAGTGGGACAGGGTTGTATGGCTACACCTTC. This encodes CASSGTGLYGYTF.

The chain recombines TRBV27 with TRBJ2-3, with D tentatively TRBD2 (7 bases). Deletions cut 6 bases from V and 2 bases from J, with 18 bases between. Germline CDR1 reads MNHEY; CDR2 reads SMNVEV (reference sequence). The CDR3 spans 16 residues. The CDR3 region has the DNA TGTGCCAGCAGGGGGGGGGACACCCTCCTCACAGATACGCAGTATTTT. This encodes CASRGGDTLLTDTQYF.